This entry features one T cell receptor (beta chain) sequence. Its antigen is not identified. These data belong to a study of T-cell memory formation after mild COVID-19. Study details: Largely, TCR clusters stayed within a single donor.

MiXCR, applied by TCRdb to the 5' RACE reads, yields one record per CDR3 protein. The data contain fewer than 650,000 distinct CDR3 sequences, less than 25% of them singletons. Study observations and caveats: Some clones that responded turned up in pre-infection memory, which suggests that cross-reactive memory joined in. Contracting clones from day 15 to 85 showed balanced CD4/CD8; later expanders favored CD4+.

Germline values: CDR1 SQVTM, CDR2 ANQGSEA. Trimming cost V 5 bases and J 4 bases, with 8 bases left between them. The CDR3 has 11 residues. Sequenced: PBMCs or a T cell subset sorted from them (not recorded which). The chain is built from TRBV29-1 and TRBJ1-2; perhaps TRBD1 as D (5 bases). This clonotype was sampled from an adult woman who had mild COVID-19 (a few samples of this study predate the infection). Cell type and time point are not known. CDR3 amino acids: CSVSTGYGYTF. The DNA for the CDR3 is TGCAGCGTTAGTACAGGCTATGGCTACACCTTC. The full variable domain, with the rest looked up from reference TRBV29-1 and TRBJ1-2, is SAVISQKPSRDICQRGTSLTIQCQVDSQVTMMFWYRQQPGQSLTLIATANQGSEATYESGFVIDKFPISRPNLTFSTLTVSNMSPEDSSIYLCSVSTGYGYTFGSGTRLTVV.